The sequence of this T cell receptor beta chain was determined in a study of blood T cell repertoires in COVID-19. Study as a whole: Donors in the United States, Italy and Spain gave samples during acute or convalescent COVID-19. From T cells, B-cell-depleted T cells, or PBMCs came the material, which was cDNA or gDNA.

Losses at the gene ends were 5 bases for V and 0 bases for J; bases not matched to a gene: 2. This CDR3 comprises 14 residues. Germline V CDR1 and CDR2: KGHDR, SFDVKD. This clone was seen just once. In the original workflow: Amplification of reference gene primers was used by the study to estimate nucleated cell counts. Measured with immunoSEQ multiplex PCR; TCRdb has only the in-frame clones, and not every one. The DNA was the basis for D and trimming; V, J and clone size are from that table. Among roughly 100,000 clones listed, roughly nine tenths were seen once. V gene TRBV24-1 combines with J gene TRBJ2-5; TRBD2 matches at 7 bases. The sequence was collected from a woman aged 60-75 years with acute or convalescent COVID-19. Specimen: peripheral blood. CDR3: CATSVGGNQETQYF. The CDR3 nucleotides read TGTGCCACCAGTGTGGGAGGGAACCAAGAGACCCAGTACTTC.